Listed below are T cell receptor beta chains from one sample, sequenced in a study of blood T cell repertoires in COVID-19. Assay: immunoSEQ multiplex PCR; the TCRdb copy retains only in-frame clones and omits some. The sample contains approximately 300,000 clones, around 90% of which appear only once. Sequenced: PBMCs or T cells enriched from blood (not recorded which). These receptors were obtained from a man in his sixties who had recovered from COVID-19. Each CDR3 is given with its conserved first and last residue. Rows give clone size only sometimes, using once, few, many, or a class for an expanded clone.

>TRBJ2-1|TRBV7-9|few
CASSLSGGYNEQFF
>TRBJ1-3|TRBV5-6|-
CASSLDPGDSGNTIYF
>TRBJ2-3|TRBV15|-
CATSRRRQTSTDTQYF
>TRBJ1-1|TRBV15|-
CATSRDRGRNTEAFF
>TRBJ2-7|TRBV29-1|-
CSALGGSYEQYF
>TRBJ1-2|TRBV7-2|-
CASSSVLRGFSGYTF
>TRBJ1-5|TRBV2|-
CASKSSFTSQPQHF
>TRBJ2-5|TRBV18|-
CASSRLQGQGAGQETQYF
>TRBJ1-2|TRBV15|-
CATSRALAGTGDGYTF
>TRBJ1-2|TRBV2|once
CASRDDSFNYGYTF
>TRBJ1-1|TRBV5-1|-
CASSLGDSMNTEAFF
>TRBJ2-2|TRBV7-6|-
CASSPGQGYTGELFF
>TRBJ1-3|TRBV5-1|once
CASSYGSSGNTIYF
>TRBJ1-5|TRBV7-8|-
CASSQTGNSNQPQHF
>TRBJ1-3|TRBV28|-
CASSSGQAINTIYF
>TRBJ2-1|TRBV5-1|-
CASSLGGQGMQNEQFF
>TRBJ1-1|TRBV4-1|-
CASSQDITGTNTEAFF
>TRBJ1-2|TRBV6-5|-
CASSYLRTDRRIGYTF
>TRBJ1-5|TRBV18|-
CASSPGTGDIGQPQHF
>TRBJ1-4|TRBV18|-
CASSQGWLANEKLFF
>TRBJ1-4|TRBV19|few
CASSGTVGGKLFF
>TRBJ1-6|TRBV19|-
CASSPGDLRASPLHF
>TRBJ1-5|TRBV19|-
CASSIQGLGNQPQHF
>TRBJ2-1|TRBV5-1|-
CASSSGDSYNEQFF
>TRBJ2-7|TRBV19|-
CASSIDRQGAFYEQYF
>TRBJ2-4|TRBV5-1|-
CASSLGDTSKNIQYF
>TRBJ2-1|TRBV3-1/TRBV3-2|-
CASSQTRSGEQFF